This entry lists 2 T cell receptor beta chains sequenced from one sample in a study of T cell responses to AZD1222 COVID-19 vaccine. Profiling relied on immunoSEQ multiplex PCR, and the TCRdb table lists in-frame clones only, not all of them. This table has about 170,000 clones, over 85% appearing once. The source material was peripheral blood, sampled on day 0 of AZD1222 vaccination. These receptors were collected from an adult in good health.

CDR3 amino acids: CASSTLGSGNTIYF. For the CDR3, the DNA is TGTGCCAGTAGTACCCTCGGCTCTGGAAACACCATATATTTT. This chain connects TRBV19 to TRBJ1-3; unclear D gene. Germline V CDR1 and CDR2: LNHDA, SQIVND (reference sequence). The CDR3 totals 14 residues. V was trimmed by 4 bases and J by 0 bases, leaving 7 bases between them.

This chain connects TRBV13 to TRBJ1-2, with a weak D call TRBD1 (6 bases). The CDR3 has 16 residues. Germline CDR1 reads PRHDT; CDR2 reads FYEKMQ (reference sequence). The ends were cut back, 5 bases at V and 5 bases at J, with 21 bases in the middle. In nucleotides, the CDR3 is TGTGCCAGCAGCCCCCAAACTGGGGGCCTCGGGTATGGCTACACCTTC. Amino acids: CASSPQTGGLGYGYTF.